This T cell receptor beta chain was documented in a study of CD8+ T cells in alopecia areata. As the sequencing template, cDNA was produced by extracting RNA and reverse transcribing it. Profiling relied on immunoSEQ multiplex PCR, and the TCRdb table lists in-frame clones only, not all of them. The sample consists of some 170,000 clones, 67% of them appearing once. Using a FACSAria, the CD4+ and CD8+ T cells were sorted from the PBMCs. Points from the study as a whole: Greater clonality was observed in lesional scalp samples, especially alopecia totalis/universalis, versus normal scalp.

Worth noting for this clone: Its antigen is not known.

CDR3 length: 11 amino acids. Germline-derived CDR1 and CDR2 are GTSNPN and SVGIG (reference sequence). The V end lost 3 bases, the J end lost 16 bases, and 16 bases lay between the germline ends. The input for sequencing was CD8+ T cells sorted from blood, taken at week 0. The chain couples TRBV30 to TRBJ2-1, with D perhaps TRBD2 (6 bases). The TCR was taken from a human donor with alopecia areata. The CDR3 is CAWSPGTLNFF. The CDR3 coding sequence is TGTGCCTGGAGCCCCGGGACTCTAAACTTCTTC.